Given below is one TCR beta chain in context. In the study's own analysis: Estimates of nucleated cell counts were drawn from the amplification of reference gene primers. Libraries were prepared by immunoSEQ multiplex PCR; TCRdb keeps only in-frame clonotypes and omits some of them. V, J and clone size are those of that table, while D and trimming were read from the DNA. Of more than 300,000 clones listed, 86% are singletons. V was trimmed by 1 base and J by 6 bases, leaving 16 bases between them. The V gene's germline CDR1 is SGHRS and CDR2 YFSETQ. The CDR3 is 16 residues long. The sample originates from a study of blood T cell repertoires in COVID-19. Two negative PCRs, clearance, or symptom resolution characterized the recovered Cohort 3 donors.

The rearrangement links TRBV5-1 to TRBJ1-4, with D perhaps TRBD1 (5 bases). Material for sequencing was PBMCs or T cells enriched from blood (not recorded which). This clonotype was obtained from a woman aged 18-35 years who had recovered from COVID-19. CDR3 in amino acids: CASSLTRGAGDEKLFF. In nucleotides, the CDR3 is TGCGCCAGCAGCTTGACCCGCGGGGCCGGAGATGAAAAACTGTTTTTT.